The T cell receptor (beta chain) under discussion was sequenced for a study of response to subunit inactivated influenza vaccine. The germline V gene has CDR1 MNHNS and CDR2 SASEGT. V shed 5 bases, J shed 5 bases, and the junction held 7 bases outside the gene matches. CDR3 length equals 14 residues. TCRdb recomputed calls from the RT-PCR reads with MiXCR, one row per CDR3 protein. The table shows just under 550,000 distinct CDR3 sequences, with 20% to 25% occurring only once. This clonotype showed up just a few times. These sequences were also reported in another study, on T cells expressing NK-cell markers. In that study: TCR beta cDNA was generated via 5'RACE template switching incorporating UMIs. In sorted CD3+CD56+NKG2C+, CD3+CD56+NKG2C- and CD3+CD56-NKG2C+ T cells, TCR beta repertoires were obtained.

The material sequenced was CD4+ T cells sorted from PBMCs, taken roughly 12 days after vaccination. The receptor's source is a man aged 45-65 years who received an inactivated influenza vaccine. The gene calls are TRBV6-1 and TRBJ2-3; TRBD2 aligns across 7 bases. Here the CDR3 reads CASSRDYYRDTQYF. As DNA, the CDR3 is TGTGCCAGCAGTCGGGACTACTACAGAGATACGCAGTATTTT.